The 21 T cell receptor beta chains listed next were all sequenced from one sample in a study of cytomegalovirus exposure and HLA in healthy donors. The study ran its PCR with 60 Vbeta and 13 Jbeta primers. The method was immunoSEQ multiplex PCR; TCRdb's version includes in-frame clones alone and lacks a portion of them. The sample includes roughly 130,000 clones, roughly four fifths of them seen just once. Sequencing was done on a sample of PBMCs. These receptors all stem from a girl aged 2-10 years in good health and CMV-seronegative.

V usage is TRBV9 and J usage is TRBJ2-1; D possibly corresponds to TRBD2 (5 bases). The V gene lost 4 bases and the J gene lost 2 bases, with 13 bases spanning the gap. Germline V gives CDR1 SGDLS, CDR2 YYNGEE. The CDR3 runs to 15 residues. CDR3 nucleotide sequence: TGTGCCAGCAGCCCCGAGTCCGGGACCTACAATGAGCAGTTCTTC. It translates to CASSPESGTYNEQFF.

The chain combines TRBV5-8 with TRBJ1-5; 7 nucleotides agree with TRBD1. Germline trimming cut 3 bases from V and 3 bases from J; bases unmatched to any gene: 9. The length of the CDR3 is 16 residues. Germline CDR1 reads SGHTS; CDR2 reads YDEGEE. The CDR3 reads CASSSPRDSLNQPQHF. In DNA, the CDR3 is TGTGCCAGCAGCTCCCCCCGGGACAGCCTCAATCAGCCCCAGCATTTT.

This clone was recorded only once. The gene calls are TRBV4-2 and TRBJ2-1, with D unresolved. The germline V gene has CDR1 LGHNA and CDR2 YNFKEQ. Trimming took off 1 base at V and 0 bases at J, with 13 bases between the two ends. The CDR3 is made up of 17 amino acids. The CDR3 nucleotides are TGTGCCAGCAGCCAAGCGCTCACTACGTACTCCTACAATGAGCAGTTCTTC. This sequence encodes CASSQALTTYSYNEQFF.

CDR3 sequence: CASSKQGGRSTGELFF. The CDR3 DNA sequence: TGTGCCAGCAGCAAACAGGGGGGGAGAAGCACCGGGGAGCTGTTTTTT. The J gene is TRBJ2-2, the V gene TRBV7-2; D is perhaps TRBD1 (8 bases). The CDR3 is made up of 16 amino acids. CDR1 is SGHTA, CDR2 FQGNSA, per germline. Trimming took 5 bases from V and 4 from J, leaving 17 bases between them.

The chain recombines TRBV28 with TRBJ1-1; tentatively, D is TRBD1 (6 bases). This CDR3 is built from 16 residues. The germline gives CDR1 MDHEN, CDR2 SYDVKM. V was clipped by 2 bases and J by 0 bases, with 13 bases between them. This chain's CDR3 is CASSLVGAGMNTEAFF. CDR3 in DNA: TGTGCCAGCAGTTTAGTGGGGGCAGGGATGAACACTGAAGCTTTCTTT.

This chain links TRBV6-1 with TRBJ2-7; 7 bases line up with TRBD2. Trimming cost V 7 bases and J 6 bases; bases outside gene matches: 12. Germline V gene data show CDR1 as MNHNS and CDR2 as SASEGT. The CDR3 spans 14 residues. The CDR3: CASTSTSLASEQYF. In DNA, the CDR3 is TGTGCCAGCACTTCGACTAGCCTAGCCTCCGAGCAGTACTTC.

This clone has just one count. The chain couples TRBV6-4 to TRBJ2-3; 15 nucleotides agree with TRBD2. Trimming removed 6 bases from V and 6 bases from J; junction bases left unmatched: 13. Germline V gives CDR1 MRHNA, CDR2 SNTAGT. The length of the CDR3 is 18 residues. The CDR3 here is CASSTTTRTSGGADTQYF. The CDR3 coding sequence is TGTGCCAGCAGCACCACAACTAGGACTAGCGGGGGGGCCGATACGCAGTATTTT.

This clone was counted only a few times. J is TRBJ1-1 and V is TRBV6-1; D is possibly TRBD1 (5 bases). In germline, CDR1 is MNHNS, CDR2 SASEGT. Trimming left V 3 bases short and J 3 bases short, with 17 bases between. This CDR3 has 16 amino acids. The CDR3: CASSDVQGWVDTEAFF. In nucleotides, the CDR3 is TGTGCCAGCAGTGATGTGCAGGGTTGGGTTGACACTGAAGCTTTCTTT.

The chain employs TRBV6-5 and TRBJ2-7; 7 bases are shared with TRBD1. Germline CDR1 reads MNHEY; CDR2 reads SVGAGI. The CDR3 is 16 amino acids. Trimming at V came to 0 bases and at J to 2 bases, leaving 7 bases not matched to a gene. The CDR3 region has the DNA TGTGCCAGCAGTTACTCGATGGGACAGAGACCCTACGAGCAGTACTTC. It specifies CASSYSMGQRPYEQYF.

The chain uses TRBV28 and TRBJ1-1; D might be TRBD1 (6 bases). CDR3 length: 12 amino acids. Looked up from germline, CDR1 is MDHEN and CDR2 is SYDVKM. Trimming left V 3 bases short and J 8 bases short, with 10 bases between. The CDR3 is CASSFRGAEAFF. CDR3 nucleotide sequence: TGTGCCAGCAGTTTTCGGGGGGCGGAAGCTTTCTTT.

The V call is TRBV20-1, the J call TRBJ1-4; D uncertain. Trimming stripped 6 bases from V and 8 bases from J, with 7 bases between. CDR3 length: 10 amino acids. CDR1 and CDR2 (germline): DFQATT, SNEGSKA (reference sequence). CDR3 sequence reads: CSATREKLFF. CDR3 coding DNA: TGCAGTGCCACACGCGAAAAACTGTTTTTT.

For this clone: The sample has other DNA sequences that encode this CDR3 too. The chain combines TRBV13 with TRBJ2-7, with 12 nucleotides matching TRBD2. Germline CDR1 is PRHDT and CDR2 is FYEKMQ (reference sequence). V lost 0 bases and J lost 6; bases outside the gene matches: 3. This CDR3 comprises 15 residues. The CDR3 bases are TGTGCCAGCAGCTTAGGGACTAGCGGGAGAAGCGAGCAGTACTTC. Protein product: CASSLGTSGRSEQYF.

The CDR3 reads CAIRERLTSASTDTQYF. The CDR3 bases are TGTGCCATCAGGGAACGACTGACTAGCGCTAGCACAGATACGCAGTATTTT. The chain combines TRBV10-3 with TRBJ2-3, with TRBD2 matching over 8 bases. The V gene's germline CDR1 is ENHRY and CDR2 SYGVKD. This CDR3 contains 17 residues. The ends lost 6 bases at V and 0 bases at J; junction bases unmatched: 11.

A few counts support this clone. V usage is TRBV6-5 and J usage is TRBJ1-5; TRBD1 matches 9 bases. V dropped 5 bases and J dropped 6; count of bases not matched to a gene: 5. Germline V CDR1 and CDR2: MNHEY, SVGAGI. The CDR3 has 14 residues. CDR3 DNA: TGTGCCAGCAGTGACGGGACAGGGTTTCAGCCCCAGCATTTT. This codes for CASSDGTGFQPQHF.

This clone has more than one count but fewer than ten. V and J are TRBV4-1 and TRBJ1-5; D perhaps matches TRBD1 (6 bases). The CDR3 runs 13 residues. The V gene's germline CDR1 is MGHRA and CDR2 YSYEKL. Trimming removed 6 bases at V and 3 bases at J, with 9 bases between. The CDR3 DNA reads TGCGCCAGCAGTACAGGGCCCAATCAGCCCCAGCATTTT. It codes for CASSTGPNQPQHF.

This rearrangement joins TRBV18 to TRBJ2-7; a weak D match, TRBD2 (5 bases). The germline gives CDR1 KGHSH, CDR2 LQKENI. The CDR3 loop spans 15 amino acids. V lost 4 bases and J lost 1, with 14 bases in between. CDR3 in DNA: TGTGCCAGCTCACGCACCGGAGGAGATTCCTACGAGCAGTACTTC. It is translated as CASSRTGGDSYEQYF.

V and J are TRBV6-5 and TRBJ1-5, with D possibly being TRBD1 (6 bases). V lost 2 bases, J lost 6 bases, and 11 bases lay in between. This CDR3 contains 14 residues. Germline-derived CDR1 and CDR2 are MNHEY and SVGAGI. This chain's CDR3 is CASSYTGLGQPQHF. CDR3 sequence (DNA): TGTGCCAGCAGTTACACAGGGTTGGGTCAGCCCCAGCATTTT.

Worth noting for this clone: Germline is not matched at one junction end, which may reflect a read error. This chain joins TRBV4-1 and TRBJ2-7; D is perhaps TRBD2 (6 bases). Germline-derived CDR1 and CDR2 are MGHRA and YSYEKL. This CDR3 spans 14 amino acids. CDR3 protein: CASSQVSGTPSEDF. The CDR3 DNA reads as TGCGCCAGCAGCCAAGTGTCCGGGACTCCCTCAGAGGACTTC.

This sequence joins TRBV7-8 and TRBJ2-1, with 12 bases fitting TRBD2. Losses at the gene ends were 0 bases for V and 0 bases for J; bases not matched to a gene: 3. CDR1 and CDR2 (germline): SGHVS, FQNEAQ. The CDR3 spans 18 residues. The CDR3 protein is CASSLALAGGSSYNEQFF. In nucleotides, the CDR3 is TGTGCCAGCAGCTTAGCGCTAGCGGGAGGGAGCTCCTACAATGAGCAGTTCTTC. The full variable domain, with the rest looked up from reference TRBV7-8 and TRBJ2-1, is GAGVSQSPRYKVAKRGQDVALRCDPISGHVSLFWYQQALGQGPEFLTYFQNEAQLDKSGLPSDRFFAERPEGSVSTLKIQRTQQEDSAVYLCASSLALAGGSSYNEQFFGPGTRLTVL.

The V call is TRBV7-9, the J call TRBJ1-2; possibly TRBD1 for D (6 bases). The CDR3 runs 14 residues. V lost 5 bases to trimming and J lost 11 bases, with 21 bases between them. Germline CDR1 and CDR2: SEHNR and FQNEAQ (reference sequence). The CDR3 DNA follows: TGTGCCAGCAGCCCGGGGGGGGGACATCTAGAATACACCTTC. Translating it yields CASSPGGGHLEYTF.

The chain uses TRBV28 and TRBJ2-1; possible D gene TRBD2, 5 bases. Trimming took 2 bases from V and 10 from J, leaving 9 bases between them. CDR1 MDHEN and CDR2 SYDVKM come from the germline V gene. The CDR3 is 12 amino acids. The CDR3 coding sequence is TGTGCCAGCAGTTTAAGGAGGACCGAGCAGTTCTTC. It specifies CASSLRRTEQFF.